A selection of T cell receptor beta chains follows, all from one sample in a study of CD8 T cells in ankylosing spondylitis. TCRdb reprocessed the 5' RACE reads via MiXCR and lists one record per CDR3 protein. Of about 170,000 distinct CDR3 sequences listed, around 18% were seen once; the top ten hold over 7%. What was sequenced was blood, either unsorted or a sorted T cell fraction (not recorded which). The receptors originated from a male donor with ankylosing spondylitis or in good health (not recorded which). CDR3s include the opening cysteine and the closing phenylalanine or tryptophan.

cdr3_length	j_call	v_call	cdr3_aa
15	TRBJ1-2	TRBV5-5	CASSFGGAGNYGYTF
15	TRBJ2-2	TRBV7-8	CASSLRGGGSGELFF
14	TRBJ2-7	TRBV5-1	CASCTGTGKWEQYF
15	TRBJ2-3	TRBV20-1	CSAPLLSESTDTQYF
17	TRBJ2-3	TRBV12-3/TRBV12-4	CASRFTLGAGGGDTQYF
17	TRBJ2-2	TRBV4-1	CASSQVGIGLSTGELFF
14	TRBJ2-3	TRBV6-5	CATLTPAGTDTQYF
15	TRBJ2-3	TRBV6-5	CASSYVGQGSDTQYF
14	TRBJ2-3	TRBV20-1	CSARSQQSTDTQYF
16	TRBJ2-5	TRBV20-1	CSAGNEGTTTQETQYF
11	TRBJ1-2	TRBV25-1	CASSEYYGYTF
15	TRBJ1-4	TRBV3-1	CASSQSGGSPEKLFF
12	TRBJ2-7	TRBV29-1	CSVGAPPYEQYF
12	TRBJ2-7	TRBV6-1	CASSATEYEQYF
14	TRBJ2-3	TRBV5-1	CASSLATEADTQYF
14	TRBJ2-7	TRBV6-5	CASSNLRTCYEQYF
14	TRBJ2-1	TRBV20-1	CSAIGSGPYNEQFF
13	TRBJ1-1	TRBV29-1	CSSPGQGHTEAFF
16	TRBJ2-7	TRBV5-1	CASSLGPTGASYEQYF
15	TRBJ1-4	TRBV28	CASSLSRGFNEKLFF
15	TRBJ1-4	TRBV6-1	CASRPLTATNEKLFF
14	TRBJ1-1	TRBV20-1	CSAKRSTGGAEAFF
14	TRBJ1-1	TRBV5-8	CASSSQYSFAEAFF
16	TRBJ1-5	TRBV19	CVSSRTGPDSNQPQHF
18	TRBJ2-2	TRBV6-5	CASSRLAGGKLIGGELFF
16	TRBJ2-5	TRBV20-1	CSAGNERTTTQETQYF
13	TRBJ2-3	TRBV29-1	CSVVPRGTDTQYF
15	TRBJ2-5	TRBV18	CASSPLADYQETQYF
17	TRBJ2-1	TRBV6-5	CASSYLGGLAGSNEQFF
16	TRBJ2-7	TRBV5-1	CASSDSVAGALGEQYF
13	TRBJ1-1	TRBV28	CASSFHEGTEAFF
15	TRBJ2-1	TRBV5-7	CASSLAKQGSSLQFF
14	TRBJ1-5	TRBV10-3	CAISPGQGGQPQHF